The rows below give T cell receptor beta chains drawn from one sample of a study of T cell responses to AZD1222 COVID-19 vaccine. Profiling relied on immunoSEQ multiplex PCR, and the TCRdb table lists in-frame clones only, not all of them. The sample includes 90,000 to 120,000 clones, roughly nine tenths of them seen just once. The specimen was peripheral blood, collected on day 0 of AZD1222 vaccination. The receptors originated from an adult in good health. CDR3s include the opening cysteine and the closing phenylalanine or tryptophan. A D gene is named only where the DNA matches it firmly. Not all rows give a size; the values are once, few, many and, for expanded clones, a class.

CDR3nt: TGTGCCAGCAGCCCCGGACAGGGGGGGCGCGAGCAGTACTTC
CDR3aa: CASSPGQGGREQYF
d_gene: TRBD1
abundance: once
j_gene: TRBJ2-7
v_gene: TRBV7-2

CDR3nt: TGTGCCAGCATCATACCCCAGGGGGCGGCGAGGAACACTGAAGCTTTCTTT
CDR3aa: CASIIPQGAARNTEAFF
d_gene: NA
abundance: NA
j_gene: TRBJ1-1
v_gene: TRBV21-1

CDR3nt: TGCAGTGCTTTGTGGGCGTATGGCTACACCTTC
CDR3aa: CSALWAYGYTF
d_gene: NA
abundance: NA
j_gene: TRBJ1-2
v_gene: TRBV20-1

CDR3nt: TGTGCCAGCAGCCAAGAAAGCAGGGGTGGAAACACCATATATTTT
CDR3aa: CASSQESRGGNTIYF
d_gene: NA
abundance: NA
j_gene: TRBJ1-3
v_gene: TRBV4-2

CDR3nt: TGTGCCAGCAGCTTGTGGCGGGAGTCGGCAGATACGCAGTATTTT
CDR3aa: CASSLWRESADTQYF
d_gene: TRBD2
abundance: few
j_gene: TRBJ2-3
v_gene: TRBV13

CDR3nt: TGTGCCAGCAGGGGACAGGTCTCCTACGAGCAGTACTTC
CDR3aa: CASRGQVSYEQYF
d_gene: TRBD1
abundance: NA
j_gene: TRBJ2-7
v_gene: TRBV25-1

CDR3nt: TGTGCCAGCTCACCTCTAGCGGGAGTAGAGGAGACCCAGTACTTC
CDR3aa: CASSPLAGVEETQYF
d_gene: TRBD2
abundance: NA
j_gene: TRBJ2-5
v_gene: TRBV18

CDR3nt: TGTGCCAGCAGCCATCGGGACTACTACGAGCAGTACTTC
CDR3aa: CASSHRDYYEQYF
d_gene: TRBD2
abundance: NA
j_gene: TRBJ2-7
v_gene: TRBV3-1/TRBV3-2

CDR3nt: TGTGCCAGCAGCTTAGGTCAGAACCCGACCTACGAGCAGTACTTC
CDR3aa: CASSLGQNPTYEQYF
d_gene: NA
abundance: few
j_gene: TRBJ2-7
v_gene: TRBV11-3

CDR3nt: TGTGCCAGCAGCCTCGCTAGGGGCTACACCTTC
CDR3aa: CASSLARGYTF
d_gene: NA
abundance: NA
j_gene: TRBJ1-2
v_gene: TRBV7-2

CDR3nt: TGTGCCAGCAGCCAGCGGGTCAATCAGCCCCAGCATTTT
CDR3aa: CASSQRVNQPQHF
d_gene: NA
abundance: NA
j_gene: TRBJ1-5
v_gene: TRBV3-1/TRBV3-2

CDR3nt: TGCGCCAGCAGCCAAGAGTGGGGGTCGGGCTATGGCTACACCTTC
CDR3aa: CASSQEWGSGYGYTF
d_gene: NA
abundance: NA
j_gene: TRBJ1-2
v_gene: TRBV4-3

CDR3nt: TGCGCCAGCAGCTTGGGGGATGGATGGGAAAAACTGTTTTTT
CDR3aa: CASSLGDGWEKLFF
d_gene: NA
abundance: NA
j_gene: TRBJ1-4
v_gene: TRBV5-1

CDR3nt: TGCGCCAGCAGCTCCGGGACCTTGGGGGAGACCCAGTACTTC
CDR3aa: CASSSGTLGETQYF
d_gene: NA
abundance: NA
j_gene: TRBJ2-5
v_gene: TRBV5-1

CDR3nt: TGTGCTAGTGGTTCCTTTACGGGGCGGACAGATACGCAGTATTTT
CDR3aa: CASGSFTGRTDTQYF
d_gene: NA
abundance: NA
j_gene: TRBJ2-3
v_gene: TRBV12-5

CDR3nt: TGTGCCACCAGGAAAGAGATAGGTCGGGCTTCTGGGGCCAACGTCCTGACTTTC
CDR3aa: CATRKEIGRASGANVLTF
d_gene: NA
abundance: NA
j_gene: TRBJ2-6
v_gene: TRBV15

CDR3nt: TGTGCCAGCAGCTTAGCGTTGAACACTGAAGCTTTCTTT
CDR3aa: CASSLALNTEAFF
d_gene: NA
abundance: NA
j_gene: TRBJ1-1
v_gene: TRBV7-2

CDR3nt: TGTGCCAGCTCACCAAGGAGGGTAGAAAACACCGGGGAGCTGTTTTTT
CDR3aa: CASSPRRVENTGELFF
d_gene: NA
abundance: NA
j_gene: TRBJ2-2
v_gene: TRBV18

CDR3nt: TGTGCCAGCCGTCCCCCGGTTGGCTATGGCTACACCTTC
CDR3aa: CASRPPVGYGYTF
d_gene: NA
abundance: NA
j_gene: TRBJ1-2
v_gene: TRBV27

CDR3nt: TGTGCCTGGAAAAGAGCAGGGTCTGATGAAAAACTGTTTTTT
CDR3aa: CAWKRAGSDEKLFF
d_gene: NA
abundance: once
j_gene: TRBJ1-4
v_gene: TRBV30

CDR3nt: TGCGCCAGCAGCCAAGATACGGGGTGGTATGGCTACACCTTC
CDR3aa: CASSQDTGWYGYTF
d_gene: NA
abundance: NA
j_gene: TRBJ1-2
v_gene: TRBV4-3

CDR3nt: TGTGCCAGCAGTTTCCAGGGGGCGTTGGACTCTGGAAACACCATATATTTT
CDR3aa: CASSFQGALDSGNTIYF
d_gene: TRBD1
abundance: once
j_gene: TRBJ1-3
v_gene: TRBV28